This T cell receptor beta chain is drawn from a study of T-cell memory formation after mild COVID-19. Overall study results and limits: Second-wave clones with a day 37 peak had unconfirmed SARS-CoV-2 specificity.

TCRdb re-analysed the 5' RACE reads in MiXCR, keeping a single row per CDR3 protein. Among approximately 300,000 distinct CDR3 sequences listed, around 8% were seen once. As to this clonotype: Its antigen remains unidentified.

CDR3 length: 16 residues. Germline CDR1 MDHEN, CDR2 SYDVKM. V lost 3 bases to trimming and J lost 0 bases; unmatched junction nucleotides: 4. The rearrangement uses TRBV28 and TRBJ2-5; TRBD2 matches at 10 bases. This receptor was identified in a man younger than 30 who had mild COVID-19 (a few samples of this study predate the infection). Cell type and time point are not known. Sample: PBMCs or a T cell subset sorted from them (not recorded which). DNA of the CDR3: TGTGCCAGCAGTTTTTATCTAGCGGGGGACCAAGAGACCCAGTACTTC. Its protein is CASSFYLAGDQETQYF.